This entry describes one T cell receptor beta chain. Its target is not known. The source of the sample is a study of high-grade serous ovarian cancer treatment subgroups. Overall study: On average, roughly 14,000 reads and several thousand unique TCR beta rearrangements were obtained per sample.

Overall study findings and caveats: Without spatial data, bulk sequencing limits insight into HGSC tumor diversity. The analyses considered CDR3 and ignored CDR1 and CDR2.

Germline V gene sequence: CDR1 SEHNR, CDR2 FQNEAQ (reference sequence). The CDR3 covers 15 residues. Trimming took off 6 bases at V and 2 bases at J, with 16 bases between the two ends. TCRdb's table, derived via immunoSEQ multiplex PCR, lists solely in-frame clones and lacks some. The sample lists 4,500 to 6,000 clones; around three quarters were seen once. Tumor tissue was taken before any definitive surgery or chemotherapy was given. The source material was tumor tissue. The TCR sequence derives from a human donor with high-grade serous ovarian cancer. The chain recombines TRBV7-9 with TRBJ1-2, with D perhaps matching TRBD1 (5 bases). CDR3 residues: CASRPWDSRNYGYTF. In nucleotides, the CDR3 is TGTGCCAGCAGACCATGGGACTCCCGCAACTATGGCTACACCTTC.